Below are 5 T cell receptor beta chains sequenced from a single sample in a study of identical twins' blood T cells. TCRdb re-called the 5' RACE reads with MiXCR, one entry per CDR3 protein. The sample records fewer than 450,000 distinct CDR3 sequences, under 30% being singletons. Sequencing used PBMCs. The receptors derive from a woman between 18 and 55 years old in good health.

The chain joins TRBV29-1 to TRBJ1-1, with D possibly matching TRBD1 (5 bases). This CDR3 has 11 residues. V was pared by 5 bases and J by 8 bases, with 12 bases between. Germline V gene lookup returns CDR1 SQVTM and CDR2 ANQGSEA. The CDR3 DNA reads TGCAGCGTTTCCCGGGGGGAGGAAGCTTTCTTT. Translation gives CSVSRGEEAFF.

V and J are TRBV7-2 and TRBJ2-3; D may be TRBD1 (6 bases). This CDR3 has 13 amino acids. V was trimmed by 8 bases and J by 1 base, leaving 10 bases between them. Per germline, CDR1 SGHTA and CDR2 FQGNSA. The CDR3 region has the DNA TGTGCCAGCGGGAGACAGGGCACAGATACGCAGTATTTT. As protein: CASGRQGTDTQYF.

The gene calls are TRBV7-3 and TRBJ1-2, with D unclear. Germline-derived CDR1 and CDR2 are SGHTA and FQGTGA. There are 13 residues in the CDR3. V was pared by 4 bases and J by 8 bases, with 14 bases between. The CDR3 reads CASSSTGSSGYTF. The CDR3 nucleotides read TGTGCCAGCAGCTCGACCGGGTCCTCCGGCTACACCTTC.

As to this clonotype: A single base separates this from a much larger clone, so it may be a read error. The chain links TRBV20-1 to TRBJ1-1; D may be TRBD1 (6 bases). The CDR3 has 10 amino acids. The germline CDR1 and CDR2 sequences are DFQATT and SNEGSKA (reference sequence). Trimming left V 5 bases short and J 13 bases short, with 14 bases between. The CDR3 nucleotides read TGCAGTGCTTTACAGGGAAGTGGTTTCTTT. Its translation: CSALQGSGFF.

Remarks on this clonotype: Likely a read error: the CDR3 ends without its conserved phenylalanine or tryptophan. The chain recombines TRBV9 with TRBJ1-6; 8 bases line up with TRBD1. Germline values: CDR1 SGDLS, CDR2 YYNGEE. The CDR3 loop spans 13 amino acids. V dropped 7 bases and J dropped 8; count of bases not matched to a gene: 5. The CDR3 loop is CASGQGADSPLHL. DNA of the CDR3: TGTGCCAGCGGCCAGGGGGCGGATTCACCCCTCCACCTT.